This T cell receptor beta chain was recorded in a study of T-cell memory formation after mild COVID-19. TCRdb passed the 5' RACE reads through MiXCR, listing each CDR3 protein once. The table shows 450,000 to 650,000 distinct CDR3 sequences, with approximately 20% occurring only once. This sequence was found in an adult woman who had mild COVID-19 (a few samples of this study predate the infection). Cell type and time point are not known. Sequenced material: PBMCs or a T cell subset sorted from them (not recorded which).

The CDR3 DNA reads as TGTGCCAGCAATTTCGGACAGGGGAACTATGGCTACACCTTC. As protein: CASNFGQGNYGYTF. The gene calls are TRBV5-4 and TRBJ1-2, with 9 bases that match TRBD1. The CDR3 spans 14 residues. CDR1 SGHNT and CDR2 YYREEE come from the germline V gene (reference sequence). J gave up 2 bases and V 6 bases, and 5 bases lay outside the gene matches.